The rows below give T cell receptor beta chains drawn from one sample of a study of vaccination and CD4 T cells after COVID-19. No cognate antigen is known for these TCRs. TCRdb re-derived calls from the PCR reads in MiXCR, one entry per CDR3 protein. The repertoire holds some 21,000 distinct CDR3 sequences, about 45% seen once, with just under 5% in the top ten. The sequencing used CD4+ T cells from blood, cultured in vitro, collected about 7 months after SARS-CoV-2 vaccination. The receptors originated from a human donor who had recovered from COVID-19. Each CDR3 is given with its conserved first and last residue. Fields, in order: clone size, V gene, J gene, D gene, CDR3 DNA, CDR3 protein. D genes are given only for firm matches. Clone size is shown for a subset of rows, as once, few, many or a class of expanded clone.

>-|TRBV28|TRBJ2-3|TRBD2
TGTGCCAGCAGTCGACTAGCGGGAGGCCCCACAGATACGCAGTATTTT
CASSRLAGGPTDTQYF
>-|TRBV20-1|TRBJ1-1|-
TGCAGTGCTAGGTTCCAGGGCACTGAAGCTTTCTTT
CSARFQGTEAFF
>-|TRBV7-2|TRBJ2-3|-
TGTGCCAGCAGCGGACCGCCGCTGTGGACGCAGTATTTT
CASSGPPLWTQYF
>few|TRBV6-4|TRBJ2-1|TRBD2
TGTGCCAGCAGCCCCACTAGCGGGAGGACTGAGCAGTTCTTC
CASSPTSGRTEQFF
>-|TRBV6-1|TRBJ2-1|TRBD1
TGTGCCAGCAGCGACCGGGACAGGGAGTCCAATGAGCAGTTCTTC
CASSDRDRESNEQFF
>few|TRBV7-8|TRBJ2-3|TRBD2
TGTGCCAGCAGCTTAGACCCGCCCGGACTAGCGGGAGGGGGAGGTACGCAGTATTTT
CASSLDPPGLAGGGGTQYF
>-|TRBV12-3/TRBV12-4|TRBJ1-2|-
TGTGCCAGCAGTTTTAAAGGGCCGGTCACCACCTTC
CASSFKGPVTTF
>-|TRBV18|TRBJ2-5|-
TGTGCCAGCTCACCTCTAGGGGGGCTCCAAGAGACCCAGTACTTC
CASSPLGGLQETQYF
>-|TRBV2|TRBJ1-2|-
TGTGCCAGCAGAAGTCCTGGGGTCAGGGGCGAAAGCTATGGCTACACCTTC
CASRSPGVRGESYGYTF
>few|TRBV7-8|TRBJ2-5|TRBD2
TGTGCCAGCAGCGTGACTAGCGGGAGTTGGGAGACCCAGTACTTC
CASSVTSGSWETQYF
>few|TRBV6-1|TRBJ2-1|TRBD1
TGTGCCAGCAGAATCCAACAGGGGGTCTACAATGAGCAGTTCTTC
CASRIQQGVYNEQFF
>-|TRBV6-2/TRBV6-3|TRBJ2-5|TRBD1
TGTGCCAGCAGTTCAGGATACAGGGGAGCCCAAGAGACCCAGTACTTC
CASSSGYRGAQETQYF
>-|TRBV19|TRBJ2-7|-
TGTGCCAGTAAACCAACGGGCTTGGGCTACGAGCAGTACTTC
CASKPTGLGYEQYF
>-|TRBV6-2/TRBV6-3|TRBJ2-7|TRBD2
TGTGCCAGCACCTACGGGACTAGCGGCTACGAGCAGTACTTC
CASTYGTSGYEQYF
>-|TRBV6-5|TRBJ1-1|-
TGTGTCAGCAGTTCCTATGCGGGGAACACTGAAGCTTTCTTT
CVSSSYAGNTEAFF
>few|TRBV10-1|TRBJ2-5|-
TGCGCCAGCAGTGAGTCGGCGTGTCAAGAGACCCAGTACTTC
CASSESACQETQYF
>-|TRBV27|TRBJ2-2|TRBD2
TGTGCCAGCAGTTTAAATGTAGCGGGAGGGCACGGGGAGCTGTTTTTT
CASSLNVAGGHGELFF
>-|TRBV6-5|TRBJ2-5|-
TGTGCCAGCAGTTACTCGTCTTGGGAGACCCAGTACTTC
CASSYSSWETQYF
>-|TRBV20-1|TRBJ2-1|-
TGCAGTGCTAGTCGGCAGCCTTGGTCCTACAATGAGCAGTTCTTC
CSASRQPWSYNEQFF
>-|TRBV20-1|TRBJ2-7|-
TGCAGTGCCTATTCTTCTTACGAGCAGTACTTC
CSAYSSYEQYF
>few|TRBV7-7|TRBJ2-3|TRBD2
TGTGCTAGCAGCCCTGGACTAGCGGGAGCAGATACGCAGTATTTT
CASSPGLAGADTQYF